Each of the 25 T cell receptor beta chains below was sequenced from the same sample in a study of response to subunit inactivated influenza vaccine. A single record per CDR3 protein comes from TCRdb applying MiXCR to the RT-PCR reads. The data hold around 480,000 distinct CDR3 sequences, with about 15% observed a single time. The sample was CD4+ T cells sorted from PBMCs, taken roughly 24 months after vaccination. The receptors stem from a man between 50 and 75 years old who received an inactivated influenza vaccine.

This chain joins TRBV7-2 and TRBJ2-5, with D possibly TRBD2 on 6 matching bases. Trimming shortened V by 5 bases and J by 3 bases, and 13 bases separated the two germline ends. Looked up from germline, CDR1 is SGHTA and CDR2 is FQGNSA. The CDR3 covers 14 residues. The CDR3 protein is CASSRSGPKETQYF. Written as DNA, the CDR3 is TGTGCCAGCAGCCGGAGCGGGCCAAAAGAGACCCAGTACTTC. The whole variable domain, filled in from reference TRBV7-2 and TRBJ2-5, reads GAGVSQSPSNKVTEKGKDVELRCDPISGHTALYWYRQSLGQGLEFLIYFQGNSAPDKSGLPSDRFSAERTGGSVSTLTIQRTQQEDSAVYLCASSRSGPKETQYFGPGTRLLVL.

The table lists this clonotype with a few counts. The chain joins TRBV5-6 to TRBJ1-1, with a possible D match to TRBD1 (5 bases). CDR1 SGHDT and CDR2 YYEEEE come from the germline V gene. V was trimmed by 2 bases and J by 12 bases, leaving 20 bases between them. The CDR3 runs to 14 residues. This CDR3 is CASSFRAGQRRTFF. CDR3 DNA: TGTGCCAGCAGCTTTAGAGCAGGGCAACGTAGGACTTTCTTT.

This rearrangement joins TRBV12-3 or TRBV12-4 to TRBJ1-1; tentatively, D is TRBD1 (5 bases). Deletions cut 6 bases from V and 5 bases from J, with 22 bases between. The CDR3 runs 16 residues. CDR3: CASSLGTGDGRTEAFF. CDR3 sequence (DNA): TGTGCCAGCAGCTTGGGAACAGGCGACGGTAGGACTGAAGCTTTCTTT.

This clonotype was observed a few times. This sequence joins TRBV5-1 and TRBJ2-7, with 8 bases that match TRBD1. V lost 7 bases, J lost 4 bases, and 13 bases stayed unmatched. Per the germline V gene, CDR1 is SGHRS and CDR2 is YFSETQ. The CDR3 length is 15 residues. CDR3 nucleotide sequence: TGCGCCAGCGGATACGGGCAAGGACAGGGATACGAGCAGTACTTC. Translation gives CASGYGQGQGYEQYF.

The chain is built from TRBV11-2 and TRBJ2-4; D is unclear. The germline CDR1 and CDR2 sequences are SGHAT and FQNNGV. This CDR3 is 15 amino acids long. V gave up 0 bases and J gave up 6 bases, with 12 bases separating them. Written as DNA, the CDR3 is TGTGCCAGCAGCTTAGATCTGGGGTTGGCAAACATTCAGTACTTC. Protein: CASSLDLGLANIQYF.

This chain joins TRBV2 and TRBJ2-1, with no clear D. Germline CDR1 reads SNHLY; CDR2 reads FYNNEI. V was shortened by 7 bases and J by 5 bases, with 21 bases between the two germline ends. This CDR3 has 16 residues. In nucleotides, the CDR3 is TGTGCCAGCAATGCCGGTATCCTCCGGAACGACAATGAGCAGTTCTTC. Translated: CASNAGILRNDNEQFF.

This chain uses TRBV5-4 with TRBJ2-2; the match to TRBD1 covers 10 bases. Looked up from germline, CDR1 is SGHNT and CDR2 is YYREEE (reference sequence). J lost 0 bases, V lost 4 bases, and 3 bases had no gene match. The CDR3 is 16 amino acids. CDR3 in DNA: TGTGCCAGCAGCCGGACAGGGGGGTCGAACACCGGGGAGCTGTTTTTT. This sequence encodes CASSRTGGSNTGELFF.

This clonotype was observed a few times. The chain uses TRBV4-1 and TRBJ2-5; D is undetermined. V was pared by 3 bases and J by 1 base, with 15 bases between. The CDR3 consists of 16 residues. Germline lookup yields CDR1 MGHRA and CDR2 YSYEKL. This chain's CDR3 is CASSQRGSFFQETQYF. The CDR3 DNA follows: TGCGCCAGCAGCCAGAGAGGATCATTCTTCCAAGAGACCCAGTACTTC.

This clonotype was observed a few times. This chain joins TRBV11-2 and TRBJ2-3; D might be TRBD2 (6 bases). The V gene lost 8 bases and the J gene lost 5 bases, with 20 bases spanning the gap. CDR1 is SGHAT, CDR2 FQNNGV, per germline. The CDR3 covers 15 residues. As DNA, the CDR3 is TGTGCCAGCTTTGGGTGGGACTCCCCTAAAGATACGCAGTATTTT. Its protein product is CASFGWDSPKDTQYF.

This clonotype appeared a few times. The chain joins TRBV3-1 to TRBJ1-6, with D possibly matching TRBD1 (5 bases). This CDR3 has 15 amino acids. Trimming shortened V by 4 bases and J by 9 bases, and 16 bases separated the two germline ends. Germline loops: CDR1 LGHDT, CDR2 YNNKEL (reference sequence). CDR3: CASSRAPGTGSPLHF. Written as DNA, the CDR3 is TGTGCCAGCAGCCGCGCACCAGGGACGGGTTCACCCCTCCACTTT.

The gene calls are TRBV5-1 and TRBJ2-5; TRBD1 or TRBD2 may be the D gene (5 bases each). Germline V lookup: CDR1 SGHRS, CDR2 YFSETQ. V dropped 4 bases and J dropped 0 bases, with 10 bases sitting between them. This CDR3 is built from 14 residues. The CDR3 DNA is TGCGCCAGCAGCCTGGGGACCTACCAAGAGACCCAGTACTTC. Translation gives CASSLGTYQETQYF.

This clonotype was seen more than once but under ten times. The chain combines TRBV6-2 or TRBV6-3 with TRBJ2-3; D call uncertain. V was trimmed by 2 bases and J by 2 bases, leaving 14 bases between them. The CDR3 sequence is 16 residues long. The germline V gene encodes CDR1 MNHEY and CDR2 SVGEGT. The CDR3 region has the DNA TGTGCCAGCAGTTACAATCTCGGAGCAACCACAGATACGCAGTATTTT. Translating it yields CASSYNLGATTDTQYF.

This clonotype has only a few counts. V is TRBV27 and J is TRBJ2-1, with TRBD1 matching over 7 bases. The junction had 7 bases not matched to a gene; V was cut back by 3 bases and J by 5 bases. The CDR3 consists of 15 residues. CDR1 MNHEY and CDR2 SMNVEV come from the germline V gene (reference sequence). This chain's CDR3 is CASSFQGQVNNEQFF. In DNA form, the CDR3 reads TGTGCCAGCAGTTTTCAAGGACAGGTAAACAATGAGCAGTTCTTC.

V and J are TRBV5-6 and TRBJ2-3, with 8 bases matching TRBD1. V lost 5 bases, J lost 2 bases, and 1 base stayed unmatched. This CDR3 is built from 13 residues. Looked up from germline, CDR1 is SGHDT and CDR2 is YYEEEE. Written as DNA, the CDR3 is TGTGCCAGCAGGGACAGGGCCACAGATACGCAGTATTTT. The encoded protein is CASRDRATDTQYF.

The V call is TRBV5-1, the J call TRBJ1-4; no clear D gene. Trimming cost V 1 base and J 5 bases, with 9 bases left between them. Germline assignment: CDR1 SGHRS and CDR2 YFSETQ. This CDR3 spans 14 amino acids. CDR3 bases: TGCGCCAGCAGCTTGACCTCTCAAAATGAAAAACTGTTTTTT. Protein sequence: CASSLTSQNEKLFF.

This clonotype rates as medium-sized. This chain joins TRBV4-1 and TRBJ2-3; D gene uncertain. Trimming shortened V by 0 bases and J by 7 bases, and 8 bases separated the two germline ends. The CDR3 consists of 13 residues. Germline assignment: CDR1 MGHRA and CDR2 YSYEKL. The CDR3 is CASSQDHKNTQYF. DNA for the CDR3: TGCGCCAGCAGCCAAGATCATAAGAATACGCAGTATTTT.

The genes are TRBV6-5 and TRBJ2-7; 9 bases are shared with TRBD1. This CDR3 is built from 14 residues. The V segment lost 2 bases and the J segment 5 bases; nucleotides outside the gene matches: 4. Per germline, CDR1 MNHEY and CDR2 SVGAGI. The CDR3 sequence is CASSYADRGNEQYF. The CDR3, as DNA: TGTGCCAGCAGTTACGCGGACAGGGGAAACGAGCAGTACTTC.

The chain uses TRBV29-1 and TRBJ2-2; D possibly corresponds to TRBD2 (6 bases). Germline assignment: CDR1 SQVTM and CDR2 ANQGSEA. This CDR3 is built from 15 residues. V dropped 7 bases and J dropped 1 base, with 16 bases sitting between them. CDR3 nucleotides: TGCAGCGGACTGATGGGGCGGGGGAACACCGGGGAGCTGTTTTTT. It translates to CSGLMGRGNTGELFF.

This clonotype was detected a few times. The chain combines TRBV10-3 with TRBJ2-1; D is uncertain. The germline V and J ends were trimmed by 0 bases and 9 bases, with 9 bases remaining between them. The CDR3 is 13 amino acids. The germline CDR1 and CDR2 sequences are ENHRY and SYGVKD. The chain's CDR3 is CAISESTEGEQFF. DNA of the CDR3: TGTGCCATCAGTGAGTCTACGGAAGGTGAGCAGTTCTTC.

This clonotype was detected only a few times. The V call is TRBV20-1, the J call TRBJ2-1; D remains unclear. In germline, CDR1 is DFQATT, CDR2 SNEGSKA (reference sequence). The CDR3 loop spans 10 amino acids. V was trimmed by 2 bases and J by 8 bases, leaving 4 bases between them. CDR3 in amino acids: CSARYDEQFF. The CDR3 region has the DNA TGCAGTGCTAGATACGATGAGCAGTTCTTC.

A few counts support this clonotype. This chain joins TRBV14 and TRBJ2-3; TRBD2 matches at 9 bases. After removal of 4 bases from V and 6 bases from J, the junction contained 11 bases not matched to a gene. The length of the CDR3 is 16 residues. Germline-derived CDR1 and CDR2 are SGHDN and FVKESK. CDR3 residues: CASSLLSSGGRDTQYF. In DNA, the CDR3 is TGTGCCAGCAGCCTCCTCTCGAGCGGGGGGAGGGATACGCAGTATTTT.

This chain uses TRBV7-8 with TRBJ2-7; D gene ambiguous. Germline CDR1 SGHVS, CDR2 FQNEAQ. The length of the CDR3 is 12 residues. V was cut by 5 bases and J by 2 bases, with 7 bases left in between. The CDR3 here is CASSANTYEQYF. The CDR3 bases are TGTGCCAGCAGCGCGAACACCTACGAGCAGTACTTC.

The chain recombines TRBV28 with TRBJ1-5; tentatively, D is TRBD1 (5 bases). Trimming cost V 3 bases and J 0 bases, with 9 bases left between them. This CDR3 is 15 amino acids long. Germline values: CDR1 MDHEN, CDR2 SYDVKM. CDR3 coding DNA: TGTGCCAGCAGTTTTAACCAGGGTAGCAATCAGCCCCAGCATTTT. Residues: CASSFNQGSNQPQHF.

This clonotype was seen more than once but under ten times. This sequence joins TRBV5-1 and TRBJ2-6, with a tentative D call TRBD1 (5 bases). The CDR3 spans 18 residues. Germline lookup yields CDR1 SGHRS and CDR2 YFSETQ. Trimming took 0 bases from V and 0 from J, leaving 13 bases between them. CDR3 in amino acids: CASSLASGHLSGANVLTF. CDR3 in DNA: TGCGCCAGCAGCTTGGCTTCCGGACACCTCTCTGGGGCCAACGTCCTGACTTTC.

This clonotype occurred many times. The CDR3 DNA sequence: TGTGCCAGCAGCGGGAGGGCTAGCGGGAGTTCTGGGGCCAACGTCCTGACTTTC. It yields the protein CASSGRASGSSGANVLTF. This chain uses TRBV9 with TRBJ2-6; TRBD2 matches 10 bases. The germline CDR1 and CDR2 sequences are SGDLS and YYNGEE. The CDR3 runs to 18 residues. J was trimmed by 1 base and V by 3 bases; bases with no gene match: 7. Full variable domain (outside the CDR3, taken from reference TRBV9 and TRBJ2-6): DSGVTQTPKHLITATGQRVTLRCSPRSGDLSVYWYQQSLDQGLQFLIQYYNGEERAKGNILERFSAQQFPDLHSELNLSSLELGDSALYFCASSGRASGSSGANVLTFGAGSRLTVL.